Listed here are 27 T cell receptor beta chains from one sample, sequenced in a study of T cells in localized non-small cell lung cancer (dated by TCRdb to the early 2020s). The method was the immunoSEQ multiplex PCR assay. The source is immuneACCESS, and TCRdb retained only in-frame sequences with V and J called. Part of the clones is not carried over; for the studies checked, unresolved V genes explain less than half of this, and the remainder is unexplained. Across this sample there are over 20,000 clones, with approximately 91% seen only once. The ten largest make up 25% to 35% of the sample. The source material was peripheral blood mononuclear cells, sampled before any cancer treatment. These receptors were obtained from a male donor aged 60 or over with stage II lung adenocarcinoma.

The chain uses TRBV5-1 and TRBJ1-1; TRBD1 agrees at 8 bases. Germline CDR1 SGHRS, CDR2 YFSETQ. The CDR3 spans 13 residues. After removal of 5 bases from V and 6 bases from J, the junction contained 6 bases not matched to a gene. The CDR3 DNA sequence: TGCGCCAGCAGTCCGGGACAGGCTTCTGAAGCTTTCTTT. Its protein product is CASSPGQASEAFF.

The rearrangement joins TRBV6-8 to TRBJ2-3, with 10 bases that match TRBD2. V lost 6 bases to trimming and J lost 5 bases; unmatched junction nucleotides: 5. The CDR3 loop spans 14 amino acids. CDR1 and CDR2 (germline): MNHGY, SAAAGT. The CDR3 protein is CASRLAGDQDTQYF. DNA for the CDR3: TGTGCCAGCAGGCTAGCGGGAGATCAAGATACGCAGTATTTT.

A single count supports this clone. The rearrangement links TRBV11-3 to TRBJ2-3, with no clear D. CDR3 size: 15 residues. V lost 4 bases and J 3 bases, leaving 14 bases between the germline ends. Germline V gene data show CDR1 as SGHNT and CDR2 as YENEEA. CDR3 coding DNA: TGTGCCAGCAGCTCGTCGGCGGCACTGACAGATACGCAGTATTTT. This gives the protein CASSSSAALTDTQYF.

The chain links TRBV10-2 to TRBJ2-1; D is perhaps TRBD2 (6 bases). Germline CDR1 reads WSHSY; CDR2 reads SAAADI. This CDR3 has 17 residues. V was cut by 3 bases and J by 0 bases, with 15 bases left in between. CDR3 sequence: CASSDFWRGYSYNEQFF. The CDR3 DNA follows: TGCGCCAGCAGTGACTTTTGGCGGGGTTACTCCTACAATGAGCAGTTCTTC.

V and J are TRBV5-1 and TRBJ2-7; 7 positions match TRBD2. The CDR3 sequence is 15 residues long. The J segment lost 6 bases and the V segment lost 2 bases, leaving 11 bases of the junction unmatched. Looked up from germline, CDR1 is SGHRS and CDR2 is YFSETQ. For the CDR3, the DNA is TGCGCCAGCAGCTTCATGTCTGGGGAGGGACGCGAGCAGTACTTC. Its protein is CASSFMSGEGREQYF.

This chain connects TRBV10-3 to TRBJ2-1; 12 bases agree with TRBD1. The V and J ends lost 6 bases and 5 bases, in that order; junction bases with no gene match: 2. CDR3 length equals 14 residues. CDR1 is ENHRY, CDR2 SYGVKD, per germline. The CDR3 region is CAIRGDRGHNEQFF. The CDR3 nucleotides read TGTGCCATCAGGGGGGACAGGGGGCACAATGAGCAGTTCTTC.

This clone was counted a single time. The chain recombines TRBV4-1 with TRBJ1-2, with TRBD1 matching 7 bases. The CDR3 spans 15 residues. In germline, CDR1 is MGHRA, CDR2 YSYEKL. J was trimmed by 2 bases and V by 6 bases; bases with no gene match: 9. The CDR3 loop is CASRPPGQRNYGYTF. The CDR3 bases are TGCGCCAGCAGACCTCCGGGACAGCGAAACTATGGCTACACCTTC.

This chain connects TRBV28 to TRBJ2-3; D is undetermined. From germline, CDR1 is MDHEN and CDR2 SYDVKM. The V end lost 7 bases, the J end lost 5 bases, and 10 bases lay between the germline ends. CDR3 length: 12 amino acids. For the CDR3, the DNA is TGTGCCAGCACTCAGACCTTAGATACGCAGTATTTT. This gives the protein CASTQTLDTQYF.

The CDR3 loop reads CASSQEGHTGELFF. In nucleotides, the CDR3 is TGCGCCAGCAGCCAAGAGGGGCACACCGGGGAGCTGTTTTTT. This rearrangement joins TRBV4-1 to TRBJ2-2; D possibly corresponds to TRBD1 (5 bases). CDR1 is MGHRA, CDR2 YSYEKL, per germline. Trimming took 0 bases from V and 3 from J, leaving 5 bases between them. This CDR3 is built from 14 residues.

This clone was detected once. This chain uses TRBV7-2 with TRBJ1-2; no clear D gene. V dropped 1 base and J dropped 4 bases, with 7 bases sitting between them. Germline V CDR1 and CDR2: SGHTA, FQGNSA. The CDR3 loop spans 13 amino acids. CDR3 in DNA: TGTGCCAGCAGCTTAGAAGCGGGCTATGGCTACACCTTC. This gives the protein CASSLEAGYGYTF.

The J gene is TRBJ2-7, the V gene TRBV7-9; no clear D gene. Deletions cut 8 bases from V and 2 bases from J, with 10 bases between. From germline, CDR1 is SEHNR and CDR2 FQNEAQ (reference sequence). The length of the CDR3 is 12 residues. The CDR3 nucleotides read TGTGCCAGCGCTGACCCCCCCTACGAGCAGTACTTC. Protein product: CASADPPYEQYF.

The J gene is TRBJ2-2, the V gene TRBV15; D unclear. The V end lost 0 bases, the J end lost 6 bases, and 8 bases lay between the germline ends. The CDR3 sequence is 14 residues long. Germline assignment: CDR1 LNHNV and CDR2 YYDKDF (reference sequence). The CDR3 sequence: CATSRDLRPGELFF. CDR3 nucleotide sequence: TGTGCCACCAGCAGAGATCTACGACCCGGGGAGCTGTTTTTT.

The rearrangement links TRBV28 to TRBJ2-7; 14 nucleotides align to TRBD2. Losses at the gene ends were 6 bases for V and 2 bases for J; bases not matched to a gene: 6. This CDR3 region has 16 residues. Per germline, CDR1 MDHEN and CDR2 SYDVKM. The CDR3 region has the DNA TGTGCCAGCAGGCGGGGGACTAGCGGGAGCACCTACGAGCAGTACTTC. Residues: CASRRGTSGSTYEQYF.

V is TRBV6-1 and J is TRBJ2-7; 10 bases align to TRBD1. The junction had 10 bases not matched to a gene; V was cut back by 8 bases and J by 3 bases. The V gene's germline CDR1 is MNHNS and CDR2 SASEGT. The CDR3 spans 15 residues. The CDR3 loop reads CASGHPDRGDYEQYF. The DNA for the CDR3 is TGTGCCAGCGGGCACCCGGACAGGGGGGACTACGAGCAGTACTTC.

This chain joins TRBV11-1 and TRBJ1-1; tentatively, D is TRBD1 (5 bases). The CDR3 has 13 residues. Trimming shortened V by 6 bases and J by 5 bases, and 13 bases separated the two germline ends. CDR1 and CDR2 (germline): SGHAT, FQDESV (reference sequence). The CDR3 DNA reads as TGTGCCAGCAGTTCCCAGAGGGGAACTGAAGCTTTCTTT. Translated, it gives CASSSQRGTEAFF.

The chain couples TRBV15 to TRBJ2-3, with D perhaps matching TRBD2 (6 bases). Germline CDR1 and CDR2: LNHNV and YYDKDF (reference sequence). The length of the CDR3 is 19 residues. V lost 0 bases and J lost 6, with 25 bases in between. The CDR3 region is CATSRDRGRGWDPRDTQYF. The CDR3 DNA sequence: TGTGCCACCAGCAGAGACCGGGGGAGAGGGTGGGATCCGAGGGATACGCAGTATTTT.

The chain recombines TRBV2 with TRBJ2-3; possible D gene TRBD1, 6 bases. Germline V lookup: CDR1 SNHLY, CDR2 FYNNEI. V was shortened by 6 bases and J by 6 bases, with 22 bases between the two germline ends. CDR3 length equals 16 residues. This CDR3 reads CASRGEPAGAADTQYF. For the CDR3, the DNA is TGTGCCAGCAGGGGGGAACCGGCAGGGGCCGCGGATACGCAGTATTTT.

As for this clone: The junction shows a germline mismatch at one end, possibly a read error. The genes are TRBV7-7 and TRBJ2-5; no clear D. This CDR3 has 14 residues. Germline V lookup: CDR1 SSHAT, CDR2 FNYEAQ (reference sequence). The CDR3 sequence is CASSLGAYQETQYF. In nucleotides, the CDR3 is TGTGCTAGCAGCTTAGGAGCGTACCAAGAGACCCAGTACTTC.

This chain connects TRBV2 to TRBJ2-2; perhaps TRBD1 as D (5 bases). The length of the CDR3 is 14 residues. Germline V gene sequence: CDR1 SNHLY, CDR2 FYNNEI. Trimming removed 5 bases from V and 6 bases from J, with 13 bases in between. The DNA for the CDR3 is TGTGCCAGCAGTTGGACACCCGGGTCCGGGGAGCTGTTTTTT. This sequence encodes CASSWTPGSGELFF.

As for this clone: One end of the junction varies from germline; a read error may be responsible. The genes are TRBV7-3 and TRBJ2-1; TRBD1 might be the D (5 bases). The CDR3 covers 15 residues. Germline V gene sequence: CDR1 SGHTA, CDR2 FQGTGA. The CDR3 spells CAGSLAGISLEQPFF. As DNA, the CDR3 is TGTGCCGGCAGCTTAGCAGGGATTTCCCTAGAACAGCCGTTCTTC.

The chain couples TRBV6-6 to TRBJ2-5, with D perhaps TRBD1 (5 bases). The V and J ends lost 5 bases and 5 bases respectively, with 12 bases between them. CDR1 and CDR2 from the germline V gene are MNHNY and SVGAGI (reference sequence). This CDR3 region has 13 residues. Here the CDR3 reads CASSAQGWETQYF. CDR3 sequence (DNA): TGTGCCAGCAGTGCCCAGGGATGGGAGACCCAGTACTTC.

The V and J genes are TRBV5-1 and TRBJ2-2, with 14 bases lining up with TRBD2. Germline loops: CDR1 SGHRS, CDR2 YFSETQ. The J segment lost 2 bases and the V segment lost 5 bases, leaving 5 bases of the junction unmatched. This CDR3 contains 17 residues. This chain's CDR3 is CASRGTSGSSNTGELFF. Here the CDR3 DNA reads TGCGCCAGCAGGGGGACTAGCGGGAGTTCCAACACCGGGGAGCTGTTTTTT.

The chain couples TRBV5-6 to TRBJ2-3; 9 positions agree with TRBD1. The CDR3 has 15 amino acids. The germline gives CDR1 SGHDT, CDR2 YYEEEE. After removal of 4 bases from V and 6 bases from J, the junction contained 9 bases not matched to a gene. DNA of the CDR3: TGTGCCAGCAGCACCGGGACAGGGAGGAGGGATACGCAGTATTTT. It yields the protein CASSTGTGRRDTQYF.

The chain has TRBV7-9 and TRBJ1-2; possibly TRBD1 for D (6 bases). Trimming shortened V by 5 bases and J by 9 bases, and 10 bases separated the two germline ends. The V gene's germline CDR1 is SEHNR and CDR2 FQNEAQ (reference sequence). The CDR3 spans 11 residues. CDR3 region: CASSQDSRYTF. The CDR3 nucleotides are TGTGCCAGCAGCCAGGACAGTCGCTACACCTTC.

The chain couples TRBV5-4 to TRBJ1-2; no clear D. V gave up 0 bases and J gave up 1 base, with 1 base separating them. Germline CDR1 is SGHNT and CDR2 is YYREEE (reference sequence). This CDR3 contains 12 residues. The CDR3 DNA is TGTGCCAGCAGCTTGGATAACTATGGCTACACCTTC. Translating gives CASSLDNYGYTF.

The genes are TRBV2 and TRBJ2-2, with TRBD2 as a possible D gene (5 bases). This CDR3 region has 15 residues. The V end was cut by 7 bases, the J end by 5 bases, with 17 bases between. Per the germline V gene, CDR1 is SNHLY and CDR2 is FYNNEI. The CDR3 DNA sequence: TGTGCCAGCACCTCTTCCGGGCCGGGAACCGGGGAGCTGTTTTTT. As protein: CASTSSGPGTGELFF.

V usage is TRBV6-5 and J usage is TRBJ1-1; D is unresolved. Trimming removed 0 bases at V and 4 bases at J, with 6 bases between. Germline CDR1 MNHEY, CDR2 SVGAGI. This CDR3 comprises 13 residues. CDR3 coding DNA: TGTGCCAGCAGTTACTCATTTCCCACTGAAGCTTTCTTT. This gives the protein CASSYSFPTEAFF.